This TCR beta chain was captured by sequencing in a study of breast tumors, draining lymph nodes, adjacent tissues listed by TCRdb under 2016. Looking at the study overall: TCR beta repertoires were compared across tumor, adjacent nontumor tissue and axillary lymph nodes obtained from breast cancer patients. In human breast cancer, the study set out to evaluate how tumor, surrounding tissue and draining lymph node repertoires relate to one another and whether T cells may move between these sites. Overall study results and their limits: Tumors showed preferential V and J gene usage, and their T-cell repertoire diversity fell below that of lymph nodes yet above that of nontumor tissue. The conclusion that tumor T cells originate in lymph nodes was framed as consistent with a hypothesis rather than directly demonstrated. Tumor and nontumor tissue repertoires were significantly more similar in luminal-like than in basal-like breast cancer. The data were considered consistent with the idea that most tumor T cells come from the lymph node and then expand in tumor tissue.

This clonotype was counted at least ten times. The antigen it recognizes is unknown. Per-nucleotide qualities are absent, and no much larger clonotype sits a single base away. Trimming takes 3 bases from V and 0 bases from J, and the germline ends sit 17 bases apart. The CDR3 contains 17 residues, cysteine and phenylalanine counted. Only CDR3 DNA is held: 51 bases, read in frame from base 1. According to the germline V gene (reference sequence), CDR1 reads LNHDA and CDR2 reads SQIVND. Sequencing relied on an Illumina HiSeq 2000. Multiplex PCR amplification was used to generate the TCR beta chain libraries. The amplified TCR beta chain products were analyzed by high-throughput sequencing. TCRdb ran its own pipeline on the public reads, namely fastp trimming at Q25 and MiXCR clone calling, and kept in-frame beta chains. Rows merge per CDR3 protein into single entries with the most common DNA and genes. This sample holds around 66,000 distinct CDR3 sequences; 40% to 55% were observed only once. The top ten constitute 8.4% of the sample.

This sequence uses TRBV19 and TRBJ1-1; a tentative D match to TRBD1 spans 5 bases. Sequenced input: breast tumor tissue. The clonotype was recovered from a female donor with breast cancer. Some clones in this sample may be carry-over from other donors' samples. CDR3 protein: CASSISGDGLMNTEAFF. At the DNA level, the sequence is TGTGCCAGTAGTATTTCCGGGGACGGTTTAATGAACACTGAAGCTTTCTTT.